These 20 T cell receptor beta chains share one sample of origin, sequenced in a study of cytomegalovirus exposure and HLA in healthy donors. PCR primers comprised 60 Vbeta and 13 Jbeta primers. Libraries were prepared by immunoSEQ multiplex PCR; TCRdb keeps only in-frame clonotypes and omits some of them. The data contain around 130,000 clones, about 80% of them singletons. Sequencing input: PBMCs. Source of these receptors: a male donor in good health and CMV-seronegative.

The V and J genes are TRBV4-3 and TRBJ2-1; TRBD1 might be the D (5 bases). The CDR3 spans 16 residues. Germline lookup yields CDR1 LGHNA and CDR2 YSLEER. Trimming stripped 0 bases from V and 2 bases from J, with 11 bases between. The CDR3 DNA reads as TGCGCCAGCAGCCAAGATCTACAGGTCCCCTACAATGAGCAGTTCTTC. Translation: CASSQDLQVPYNEQFF.

The rearrangement uses TRBV27 and TRBJ2-1; 7 bases are shared with TRBD1. The CDR3 has 13 residues. Germline lookup yields CDR1 MNHEY and CDR2 SMNVEV (reference sequence). The V segment lost 11 bases and the J segment 4 bases; nucleotides outside the gene matches: 8. As DNA, the CDR3 is TGTGCCTGCCGACAGGGTGCTTACAATGAGCAGTTCTTC. As protein: CACRQGAYNEQFF.

The genes are TRBV19 and TRBJ2-1; 11 nucleotides align to TRBD2. This CDR3 comprises 18 residues. The J segment lost 0 bases and the V segment lost 5 bases, leaving 9 bases of the junction unmatched. In germline, CDR1 is LNHDA, CDR2 SQIVND (reference sequence). The CDR3 reads CASSSPGTSGLSYNEQFF. CDR3 bases: TGTGCCAGTAGTTCCCCCGGGACTAGCGGCCTCTCCTACAATGAGCAGTTCTTC.

The chain carries TRBV5-5 and TRBJ2-5; 7 nucleotides line up with TRBD1. The germline V gene encodes CDR1 SGHKS and CDR2 YYEKEE (reference sequence). The J segment lost 0 bases and the V segment lost 4 bases, leaving 6 bases of the junction unmatched. This CDR3 is 15 amino acids long. The CDR3 coding sequence is TGTGCCAGCAGCGAAGACAGGGTGTACCAAGAGACCCAGTACTTC. Translation gives CASSEDRVYQETQYF.

The V gene is TRBV2, the J gene TRBJ1-5; TRBD1 matches at 10 bases. V was pared by 5 bases and J by 10 bases, with 11 bases of the junction left unmatched. The CDR3 length is 15 residues. Germline V gene sequence: CDR1 SNHLY, CDR2 FYNNEI. The CDR3 protein is CASSLTGGPWRPQHF. In DNA, the CDR3 is TGTGCCAGCAGTCTGACAGGGGGCCCCTGGCGACCCCAGCATTTT.

The rearrangement uses TRBV5-1 and TRBJ1-6; no reliable D call. This CDR3 region has 16 residues. Trimming removed 0 bases from V and 3 bases from J, with 10 bases in between. Germline CDR1 SGHRS, CDR2 YFSETQ. The CDR3 protein is CASSLAGSYYNSPLHF. In nucleotides, the CDR3 is TGCGCCAGCAGCTTGGCCGGGTCCTACTATAATTCACCCCTCCACTTT.

This rearrangement joins TRBV6-1 to TRBJ1-2, with 7 bases fitting TRBD1. The CDR3 extends over 15 amino acids. The germline V gene encodes CDR1 MNHNS and CDR2 SASEGT. V lost 6 bases, J lost 4 bases, and 11 bases stayed unmatched. The CDR3 here is CASRVPGQNSYGYTF. The DNA for the CDR3 is TGTGCCAGCAGGGTTCCGGGACAGAATTCCTATGGCTACACCTTC.

The CDR3 loop reads CASSSKTTSGRSLEQYF. The CDR3 DNA reads TGTGCCAGCAGTTCCAAAACGACTAGCGGGAGGTCCCTCGAGCAGTACTTC. V usage is TRBV7-9 and J usage is TRBJ2-7, with TRBD2 matching over 13 bases. V shed 6 bases and J 6 bases; nucleotides not matched to a gene: 14. This CDR3 is 17 amino acids long. CDR1 and CDR2 (germline): SEHNR, FQNEAQ (reference sequence). The full variable domain, its missing parts supplied by reference TRBV7-9 and TRBJ2-7, is DTGVSQNPRHKITKRGQNVTFRCDPISEHNRLYWYRQTLGQGPEFLTYFQNEAQLEKSRLLSDRFSAERPKGSFSTLEIQRTEQGDSAMYLCASSSKTTSGRSLEQYFGPGTRLTVT.

The genes are TRBV6-4 and TRBJ1-1; weak D call: TRBD1 (5 bases). Germline V gives CDR1 MRHNA, CDR2 SNTAGT. V was shortened by 3 bases and J by 5 bases, with 19 bases between the two germline ends. The CDR3 length is 16 residues. For the CDR3, the DNA is TGTGCCAGCAGTGATTCGGGAGGTCAGGGAGGAACTGAAGCTTTCTTT. Translation: CASSDSGGQGGTEAFF.

The V and J genes are TRBV11-2 and TRBJ1-2; possibly TRBD1 for D (6 bases). The CDR3 runs to 12 residues. The V end was cut by 4 bases, the J end by 4 bases, with 7 bases between. The germline gives CDR1 SGHAT, CDR2 FQNNGV. CDR3 in amino acids: CASSSDSYGYTF. The CDR3 DNA is TGTGCCAGCAGCTCGGACAGCTATGGCTACACCTTC.

J is TRBJ2-6 and V is TRBV27; perhaps TRBD2 as D (5 bases). This CDR3 is built from 15 residues. V was shortened by 3 bases and J by 0 bases, with 6 bases between the two germline ends. CDR1 is MNHEY, CDR2 SMNVEV, per germline (reference sequence). The CDR3 DNA reads TGTGCCAGCAGTTTTGGGAGCTCTGGGGCCAACGTCCTGACTTTC. This translates into CASSFGSSGANVLTF.

The chain joins TRBV7-2 to TRBJ2-7, with TRBD2 matching 11 bases. Unmatched junction bases numbered 7, after V lost 3 bases and J lost 3 bases. The CDR3 loop spans 16 amino acids. Germline-derived CDR1 and CDR2 are SGHTA and FQGNSA. The CDR3 is CASSLLSGLAVYEQYF. CDR3 nucleotide sequence: TGTGCCAGCAGCTTGCTCTCGGGACTAGCGGTCTACGAGCAGTACTTC.

The chain has TRBV7-8 and TRBJ2-7, with TRBD1 matching over 10 bases. J gave up 4 bases and V 2 bases, and 8 bases lay outside the gene matches. Germline lookup yields CDR1 SGHVS and CDR2 FQNEAQ. There are 16 residues in the CDR3. The CDR3 loop reads CASSLLPTGGYYEQYF. CDR3 coding DNA: TGTGCCAGCAGCTTACTACCGACAGGGGGCTATTACGAGCAGTACTTC.

The chain combines TRBV6-5 with TRBJ2-5; TRBD2 agrees at 7 bases. The CDR3 length is 14 residues. Germline V gene sequence: CDR1 MNHEY, CDR2 SVGAGI. Unmatched junction bases numbered 10, after V lost 7 bases and J lost 5 bases. The CDR3 bases are TGTGCCAGCAAAAGGACCGCCGGGGGGGAGACCCAGTACTTC. It specifies CASKRTAGGETQYF.

The chain has TRBV6-1 and TRBJ1-1; D may be TRBD1 (6 bases). Looked up from germline, CDR1 is MNHNS and CDR2 is SASEGT. The CDR3 runs to 13 residues. The ends were cut back, 7 bases at V and 1 base at J, with 10 bases in the middle. The CDR3 region has the DNA TGTGCCAGCACCCTGGGACAGAACACTGAAGCTTTCTTT. Translation: CASTLGQNTEAFF.

The chain carries TRBV6-5 and TRBJ2-5; tentative D call: TRBD2 (5 bases). Matching the DNA end better, TRBJ2-7 makes the J call doubtful. The V gene's germline CDR1 is MNHEY and CDR2 SVGAGI. CDR3 length equals 13 residues. The CDR3 nucleotides read TGTGCCAGCAGTAAACTAGAGTCCTACGAGCAGTACTTC. Translating it yields CASSKLESYEQYF.

This chain links TRBV4-2 with TRBJ2-7, with D possibly TRBD2 on 7 matching bases. The CDR3 loop spans 15 amino acids. Trimming took off 0 bases at V and 6 bases at J, with 15 bases between the two ends. Per the germline V gene, CDR1 is LGHNA and CDR2 is YNFKEQ. As DNA, the CDR3 is TGTGCCAGCAGCCAAGATCGAGGGGGGGCGTCCGAGCAGTACTTC. Residues: CASSQDRGGASEQYF.

The CDR3 protein is CASSSGTRRRLDTQYF. Here the CDR3 DNA reads TGTGCCAGCAGCTCGGGGACACGGCGCCGGCTAGATACGCAGTATTTT. V gene TRBV6-7 combines with J gene TRBJ2-3; weak D call: TRBD1 (6 bases). TRBV6-7 is an ORF, with its function uncertain. The CDR3 spans 16 residues. V lost 6 bases and J 5 bases, leaving 21 bases between the germline ends.

The chain joins TRBV19 to TRBJ2-2; the D is unclear. Germline-derived CDR1 and CDR2 are LNHDA and SQIVND (reference sequence). Trimming left V 3 bases short and J 5 bases short, with 4 bases between. The CDR3 has 12 amino acids. The CDR3 bases are TGTGCCAGTAGTATCAGGACCGGGGAGCTGTTTTTT. This codes for CASSIRTGELFF.

V is TRBV6-1 and J is TRBJ1-1; 7 bases fit TRBD1. V shed 5 bases and J 0 bases; nucleotides not matched to a gene: 6. The CDR3 has 15 residues. CDR1 and CDR2 from the germline V gene are MNHNS and SASEGT. CDR3 DNA: TGTGCCAGCAGTACTTACAGGGGATTGAACACTGAAGCTTTCTTT. Translating it yields CASSTYRGLNTEAFF.